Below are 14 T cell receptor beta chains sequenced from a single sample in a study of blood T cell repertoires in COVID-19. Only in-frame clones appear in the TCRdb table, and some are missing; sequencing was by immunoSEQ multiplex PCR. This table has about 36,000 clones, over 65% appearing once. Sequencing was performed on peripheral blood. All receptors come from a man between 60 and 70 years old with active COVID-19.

In DNA form, the CDR3 reads TGTGCCAGCAGCCCCCGACTAGCGGGACCCCAGGAGCAGTTCTTC. It specifies CASSPRLAGPQEQFF. The chain couples TRBV9 to TRBJ2-1; 11 bases agree with TRBD2. Germline V gene lookup returns CDR1 SGDLS and CDR2 YYNGEE. With 4 bases clipped from V and 10 bases from J, the junction kept 10 bases outside the gene matches. CDR3 length equals 15 residues.

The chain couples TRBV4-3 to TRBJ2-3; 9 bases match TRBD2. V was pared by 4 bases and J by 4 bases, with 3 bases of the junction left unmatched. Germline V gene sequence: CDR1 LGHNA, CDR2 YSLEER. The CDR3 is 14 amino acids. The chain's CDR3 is CASSRTSVADTQYF. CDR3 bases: TGCGCCAGCAGCCGGACTAGCGTCGCAGATACGCAGTATTTT.

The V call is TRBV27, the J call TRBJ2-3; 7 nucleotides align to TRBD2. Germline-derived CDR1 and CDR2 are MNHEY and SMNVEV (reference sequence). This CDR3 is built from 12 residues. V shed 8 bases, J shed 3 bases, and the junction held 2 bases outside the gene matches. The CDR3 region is CASGLGTDTQYF. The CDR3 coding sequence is TGTGCCAGCGGACTAGGGACAGATACGCAGTATTTT.

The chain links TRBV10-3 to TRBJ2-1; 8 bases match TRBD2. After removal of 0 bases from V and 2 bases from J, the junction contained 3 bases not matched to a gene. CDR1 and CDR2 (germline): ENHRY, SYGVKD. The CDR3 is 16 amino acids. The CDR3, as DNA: TGTGCCATCAGTGAGTCGGGCGGGGGGACCTACAATGAGCAGTTCTTC. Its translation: CAISESGGGTYNEQFF.

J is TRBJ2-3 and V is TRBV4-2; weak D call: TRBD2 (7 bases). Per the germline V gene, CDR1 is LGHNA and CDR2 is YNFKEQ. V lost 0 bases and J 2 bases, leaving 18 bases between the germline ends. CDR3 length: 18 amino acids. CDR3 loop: CASSQEGGGGSFTDTQYF. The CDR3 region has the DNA TGTGCCAGCAGCCAAGAGGGCGGGGGCGGGAGTTTCACAGATACGCAGTATTTT.

The CDR3 DNA follows: TGCGCCAGCAGCCAAGGCCTTAGCGGGAGGGGCGGGGGCGAGCAGTACTTC. The encoded protein is CASSQGLSGRGGGEQYF. V is TRBV4-3 and J is TRBJ2-7; 11 bases match TRBD2. The CDR3 is 17 amino acids. Losses at the gene ends were 1 base for V and 6 bases for J; bases not matched to a gene: 11. CDR1 LGHNA and CDR2 YSLEER come from the germline V gene.

CDR3 region: CASSPIRQGSYSNQPQHF. The CDR3 coding sequence is TGTGCCAGCTCACCGATACGACAGGGTTCTTATAGCAATCAGCCCCAGCATTTT. The chain is built from TRBV18 and TRBJ1-5; 7 positions match TRBD1. The CDR3 spans 18 residues. Trimming took 3 bases from V and 0 from J; bases not matched to a gene: 11. CDR1 KGHSH and CDR2 LQKENI come from the germline V gene.

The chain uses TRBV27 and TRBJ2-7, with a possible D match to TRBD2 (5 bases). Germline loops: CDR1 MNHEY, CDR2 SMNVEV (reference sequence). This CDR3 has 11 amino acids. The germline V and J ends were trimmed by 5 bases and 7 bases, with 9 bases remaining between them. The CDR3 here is CASSTAVEQYF. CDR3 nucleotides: TGTGCCAGCAGTACAGCGGTAGAGCAGTACTTC.

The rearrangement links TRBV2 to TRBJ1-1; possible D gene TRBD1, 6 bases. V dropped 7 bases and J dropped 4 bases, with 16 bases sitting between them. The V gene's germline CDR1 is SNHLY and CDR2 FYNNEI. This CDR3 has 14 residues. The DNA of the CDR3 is TGTGCCAGCACGCGTGAGGGGGGGGGCACTGAAGCTTTCTTT. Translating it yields CASTREGGGTEAFF.

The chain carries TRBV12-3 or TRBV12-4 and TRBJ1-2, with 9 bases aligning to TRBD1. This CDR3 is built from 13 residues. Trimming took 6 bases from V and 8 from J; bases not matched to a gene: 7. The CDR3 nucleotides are TGTGCCAGCAGCCCCGGACAGGGGAGAGGCTACACCTTC. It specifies CASSPGQGRGYTF.

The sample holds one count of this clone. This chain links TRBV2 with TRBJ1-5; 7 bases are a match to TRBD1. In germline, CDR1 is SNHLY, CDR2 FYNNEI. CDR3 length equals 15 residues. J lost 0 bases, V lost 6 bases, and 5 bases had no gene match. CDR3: CASRGDRASNQPQHF. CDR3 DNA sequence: TGTGCCAGCAGGGGTGACAGGGCTAGCAATCAGCCCCAGCATTTT. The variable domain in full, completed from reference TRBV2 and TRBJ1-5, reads EPEVTQTPSHQVTQMGQEVILRCVPISNHLYFYWYRQILGQKVEFLVSFYNNEISEKSEIFDDQFSVERPDGSNFTLKIRSTKLEDSAMYFCASRGDRASNQPQHFGDGTRLSIL.

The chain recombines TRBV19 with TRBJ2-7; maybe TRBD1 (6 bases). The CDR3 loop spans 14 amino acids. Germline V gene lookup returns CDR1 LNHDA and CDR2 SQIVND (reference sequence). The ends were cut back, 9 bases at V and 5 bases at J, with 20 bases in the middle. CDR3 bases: TGTGCCAGCTCAGACAGGACCTTAGTGGACGAGCAGTACTTC. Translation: CASSDRTLVDEQYF.

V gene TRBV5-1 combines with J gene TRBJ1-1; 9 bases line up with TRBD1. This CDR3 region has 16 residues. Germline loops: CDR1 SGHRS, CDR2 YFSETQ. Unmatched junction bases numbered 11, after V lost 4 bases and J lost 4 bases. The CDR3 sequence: CASSPSWDRALTEAFF. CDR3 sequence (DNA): TGCGCCAGCAGCCCGTCTTGGGACAGGGCTCTCACTGAAGCTTTCTTT.

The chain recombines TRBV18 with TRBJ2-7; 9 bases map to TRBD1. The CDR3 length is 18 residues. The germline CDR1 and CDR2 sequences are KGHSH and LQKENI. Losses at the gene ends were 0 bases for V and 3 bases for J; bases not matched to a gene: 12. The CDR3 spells CASSPPAGPGQGRYEQYF. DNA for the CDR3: TGTGCCAGCTCACCACCGGCGGGACCGGGACAGGGTCGCTACGAGCAGTACTTC.